The 26 T cell receptor beta chains below were found in one sample sequenced in a study of beta chain features in type 1 diabetes. Reverse transcribing all isolated RNA meant expressed TCRB transcripts were sequenced. Generated by immunoSEQ multiplex PCR, the TCRdb table keeps only in-frame clones and is missing some. The profile covers approximately 380,000 clones, with around 15% appearing a single time and approximately 0.019% taken by the ten largest. The sample taken for sequencing was naive CD4+ T cells from blood. These receptors all come from a woman aged 18-35 years in good health.

This clone was seen a handful of times. V is TRBV7-2 and J is TRBJ2-7; maybe TRBD2 (5 bases). Germline V gene sequence: CDR1 SGHTA, CDR2 FQGNSA. The CDR3 contains 13 residues. The V end was cut by 3 bases, the J end by 10 bases, with 16 bases between. The DNA for the CDR3 is TGTGCCAGCAGCTTCTCCGGACTTCTGGACCAGTACTTC. This encodes CASSFSGLLDQYF.

There are a few counts of this clone. The chain carries TRBV18 and TRBJ2-3, with D uncertain. There are 13 residues in the CDR3. Germline assignment: CDR1 KGHSH and CDR2 LQKENI. V lost 10 bases, J lost 4 bases, and 15 bases lay in between. The CDR3 region has the DNA TGTGCCATTGAGGCTAGTTTGGCAGATACGCAGTATTTT. It specifies CAIEASLADTQYF. Drawing the rest from reference TRBV18 and TRBJ2-3, the complete variable domain is NAGVMQNPRHLVRRRGQEARLRCSPMKGHSHVYWYRQLPEEGLKFMVYLQKENIIDESGMPKERFSAEFPKEGPSILRIQQVVRGDSAAYFCAIEASLADTQYFGPGTRLTVL.

This rearrangement joins TRBV30 to TRBJ2-1, with 12 bases lining up with TRBD2. The CDR3 has 17 residues. The germline V gene has CDR1 GTSNPN and CDR2 SVGIG (reference sequence). The trim removed 8 bases at V and 0 bases at J, leaving 11 bases unmatched. This CDR3 reads CATTRTSGTSSYNEQFF. CDR3 coding DNA: TGTGCCACAACCAGGACTAGCGGGACGAGCTCCTACAATGAGCAGTTCTTC. Full variable domain (missing parts from reference TRBV30 and TRBJ2-1): SQTIHQWPATLVQPVGSPLSLECTVEGTSNPNLYWYRQAAGRGLQLLFYSVGIGQISSEVPQNLSASRPQDRQFILSSKKLLLSDSGFYLCATTRTSGTSSYNEQFFGPGTRLTVL.

V is TRBV7-9 and J is TRBJ2-1, with 7 bases aligning to TRBD1. The CDR3 totals 15 residues. The V gene's germline CDR1 is SEHNR and CDR2 FQNEAQ (reference sequence). J was trimmed by 3 bases and V by 7 bases; bases with no gene match: 9. CDR3 amino acids: CASIRKGQIYNEQFF. The CDR3 DNA sequence: TGTGCCAGCATCCGAAAGGGACAGATCTACAATGAGCAGTTCTTC.

The chain is built from TRBV29-1 and TRBJ1-3; no clear D. CDR1 and CDR2 from the germline V gene are SQVTM and ANQGSEA. There are 12 residues in the CDR3. V gave up 6 bases and J gave up 4 bases, with 10 bases separating them. For the CDR3, the DNA is TGCAGCGTACAAATAACAGGAAACACCATATATTTT. Its protein product is CSVQITGNTIYF.

The J gene is TRBJ2-1, the V gene TRBV6-1; TRBD2 aligns across 8 bases. This CDR3 spans 16 amino acids. The ends lost 2 bases at V and 7 bases at J; junction bases unmatched: 10. The germline V gene has CDR1 MNHNS and CDR2 SASEGT. The chain's CDR3 is CASSERSLAGWNEQFF. The CDR3 DNA follows: TGTGCCAGCAGTGAAAGGTCGTTAGCGGGATGGAATGAGCAGTTCTTC.

This chain joins TRBV5-4 and TRBJ2-5, with 7 bases fitting TRBD2. The CDR3 contains 16 residues. Germline loops: CDR1 SGHNT, CDR2 YYREEE (reference sequence). J lost 5 bases, V lost 2 bases, and 12 bases had no gene match. The CDR3 sequence is CASSFIGREDDETQYF. The CDR3 DNA reads as TGTGCCAGCAGCTTCATAGGGAGGGAGGATGACGAGACCCAGTACTTC.

The CDR3 DNA sequence: TGTGCCAGCAGTGAAGTTAGCGGCCACGAGCAGTACTTC. Its protein product is CASSEVSGHEQYF. The chain joins TRBV25-1 to TRBJ2-7; D is possibly TRBD2 (6 bases). The CDR3 loop spans 13 amino acids. Germline CDR1 reads MGHDK; CDR2 reads SYGVNS. V was trimmed by 2 bases and J by 5 bases, leaving 10 bases between them.

There are a few counts of this clone. J is TRBJ1-5 and V is TRBV29-1; a possible D gene is TRBD1 (5 bases). The CDR3 totals 11 residues. V was clipped by 5 bases and J by 11 bases, with 13 bases between them. Per the germline V gene, CDR1 is SQVTM and CDR2 is ANQGSEA. DNA for the CDR3: TGCAGCGTTTTGGAGGGGAGGACCCAGCATTTT. Translation: CSVLEGRTQHF.

This clone occurred a few times. The V call is TRBV7-9, the J call TRBJ2-3; perhaps TRBD2 as D (6 bases). Trimming took 10 bases from V and 6 from J, leaving 11 bases between them. CDR1 SEHNR and CDR2 FQNEAQ come from the germline V gene (reference sequence). The CDR3 length is 11 residues. The CDR3 sequence: CAILRGDTQYF. The DNA for the CDR3 is TGTGCCATCCTCCGGGGGGATACGCAGTATTTT.

J is TRBJ2-2 and V is TRBV7-9, with TRBD1 matching 9 bases. The CDR3 has 14 amino acids. Germline-derived CDR1 and CDR2 are SEHNR and FQNEAQ (reference sequence). V lost 5 bases, J lost 7 bases, and 5 bases stayed unmatched. The CDR3 sequence: CASSPQGAHGELFF. The CDR3 DNA is TGTGCCAGCAGCCCACAGGGGGCCCACGGGGAGCTGTTTTTT.

This chain joins TRBV7-6 and TRBJ2-4; D is perhaps TRBD2 (5 bases). Trimming took off 10 bases at V and 3 bases at J, with 16 bases between the two ends. Germline V gene sequence: CDR1 SGHVS, CDR2 FNYEAQ. The CDR3 has 14 residues. DNA of the CDR3: TGTGCCACCTCCGGCAGTCGGGACAAAAACATTCAGTACTTC. Its protein product is CATSGSRDKNIQYF. Based on the CDR3 plus reference TRBV7-6 and TRBJ2-4, the full variable domain is GAGVSQSPRYKVTKRGQDVALRCDPISGHVSLYWYRQALGQGPEFLTYFNYEAQQDKSGLPNDRFSAERPEGSISTLTIQRTEQRDSAMYRCATSGSRDKNIQYFGAGTRLSVL.

This chain joins TRBV29-1 and TRBJ1-2; 7 bases fit TRBD1. Germline V CDR1 and CDR2: SQVTM, ANQGSEA. CDR3 length equals 12 residues. V lost 6 bases, J lost 4 bases, and 5 bases stayed unmatched. Here the CDR3 DNA reads TGCAGCGTGGTGACAGGGTTCTATGGCTACACCTTC. Protein: CSVVTGFYGYTF.

This clone was detected a few times. The V gene is TRBV7-2, the J gene TRBJ2-7, with 9 bases matching TRBD2. Unmatched junction bases numbered 5, after V lost 1 base and J lost 4 bases. The CDR3 contains 15 residues. CDR1 and CDR2 from the germline V gene are SGHTA and FQGNSA. CDR3 nucleotide sequence: TGTGCCAGCAGCTTAGGGGCTAGCGGGATATACGAGCAGTACTTC. Translation gives CASSLGASGIYEQYF.

The chain couples TRBV5-1 to TRBJ2-6; TRBD1 matches at 8 bases. Losses at the gene ends were 3 bases for V and 7 bases for J; bases not matched to a gene: 12. This CDR3 region has 17 residues. Germline loops: CDR1 SGHRS, CDR2 YFSETQ. CDR3 nucleotide sequence: TGCGCCAGCAGCTCAGACGGGAGACAGGGGCGAGCCAACGTCCTGACTTTC. This encodes CASSSDGRQGRANVLTF.

In this sample, this clone turned up a few times. This chain links TRBV10-3 with TRBJ2-2, with TRBD2 matching 10 bases. V shed 2 bases and J 9 bases; nucleotides not matched to a gene: 6. CDR3 length equals 15 residues. The germline V gene has CDR1 ENHRY and CDR2 SYGVKD. The CDR3 loop is CAISEKLAGVRELFF. The CDR3 DNA follows: TGTGCCATCAGTGAGAAGCTAGCGGGAGTAAGGGAGCTGTTTTTT.

This chain joins TRBV30 and TRBJ2-6; 7 bases match TRBD1. V trimming: 3 bases; J trimming: 0 bases; junction bases outside the gene matches: 8. Germline V gene lookup returns CDR1 GTSNPN and CDR2 SVGIG (reference sequence). The CDR3 contains 17 residues. CDR3: CAWRPGQAVSGANVLTF. CDR3 nucleotide sequence: TGTGCCTGGAGACCAGGACAGGCTGTCTCTGGGGCCAACGTCCTGACTTTC.

This clone was detected a few times. The V and J genes are TRBV30 and TRBJ1-4; D unclear. In germline, CDR1 is GTSNPN, CDR2 SVGIG (reference sequence). V lost 0 bases and J 10 bases, leaving 9 bases between the germline ends. The CDR3 has 12 residues. The CDR3 is CAWSVGGRKLFF. Here the CDR3 DNA reads TGTGCCTGGAGTGTAGGTGGGCGAAAACTGTTTTTT. The whole variable domain, filled in from reference TRBV30 and TRBJ1-4, reads SQTIHQWPATLVQPVGSPLSLECTVEGTSNPNLYWYRQAAGRGLQLLFYSVGIGQISSEVPQNLSASRPQDRQFILSSKKLLLSDSGFYLCAWSVGGRKLFFGSGTQLSVL.

This clone was seen once. The rearrangement links TRBV9 to TRBJ1-5; TRBD1 aligns across 10 bases. This CDR3 region has 15 residues. Looked up from germline, CDR1 is SGDLS and CDR2 is YYNGEE. Trimming took 2 bases from V and 5 from J; bases not matched to a gene: 4. The CDR3 region has the DNA TGTGCCAGCAGCGTCGGTGGACAGGGGGATCAGCCCCAGCATTTT. Encoded protein: CASSVGGQGDQPQHF.

Details on this clone: One end of the junction is discordant with germline, which a read error may explain. This chain links TRBV7-2 with TRBJ2-7; weak D call: TRBD2 (5 bases). CDR1 and CDR2 (germline): SGHTA, FQGNSA. This CDR3 has 13 amino acids. CDR3 DNA: TGTGCCAGCAGCCAACGTAGTAGTGTGCGGGCTCGCTTC. It specifies CASSQRSSVRARF.

The chain uses TRBV28 and TRBJ2-1; the match to TRBD1 covers 8 bases. Trimming at V came to 6 bases and at J to 6 bases, leaving 10 bases not matched to a gene. Germline V lookup: CDR1 MDHEN, CDR2 SYDVKM. There are 15 residues in the CDR3. CDR3 sequence: CASRNRGTGGNEQFF. CDR3 sequence (DNA): TGTGCCAGCAGAAACAGGGGGACGGGCGGCAATGAGCAGTTCTTC.

This clone was seen only a few times. The chain is built from TRBV25-1 and TRBJ1-1; 7 positions match TRBD1. V dropped 10 bases and J dropped 1; count of bases not matched to a gene: 6. The CDR3 sequence is 13 residues long. Germline values: CDR1 MGHDK, CDR2 SYGVNS. CDR3 protein: CATTGASNTEAFF. The CDR3 DNA reads TGTGCCACAACAGGGGCCTCGAACACTGAAGCTTTCTTT.

The V and J genes are TRBV6-5 and TRBJ2-1; D not certain. CDR1 and CDR2 from the germline V gene are MNHEY and SVGAGI. CDR3 size: 12 residues. Trimming removed 2 bases from V and 6 bases from J, with 5 bases in between. This CDR3 reads CASSYRGNEQFF. CDR3 in DNA: TGTGCCAGCAGTTACCGAGGCAATGAGCAGTTCTTC.

This clone was picked up a small number of times. This chain connects TRBV30 to TRBJ1-1; possible D gene TRBD1, 5 bases. This CDR3 has 13 amino acids. The ends were cut back, 2 bases at V and 6 bases at J, with 13 bases in the middle. Per germline, CDR1 GTSNPN and CDR2 SVGIG (reference sequence). The CDR3 bases are TGTGCCTGGAGTTCCAGGGAAGGAGCTGAAGCTTTCTTT. It translates to CAWSSREGAEAFF.

The genes are TRBV5-1 and TRBJ2-1; D gene ambiguous. V lost 5 bases, J lost 6 bases, and 12 bases lay in between. The CDR3 sequence is 13 residues long. CDR1 SGHRS and CDR2 YFSETQ come from the germline V gene. The CDR3 DNA sequence: TGCGCCAGCAGAAGAACTTCCGGCAATGAGCAGTTCTTC. This gives the protein CASRRTSGNEQFF.

As concerns this clone: The sample carries other DNA sequences with the same CDR3. The rearrangement uses TRBV5-1 and TRBJ2-2; TRBD1 matches 11 bases. The CDR3 sequence is 15 residues long. The V gene's germline CDR1 is SGHRS and CDR2 YFSETQ. The J segment lost 5 bases and the V segment lost 4 bases, leaving 4 bases of the junction unmatched. The CDR3 region has the DNA TGCGCCAGCAGCCCCGGGACAGGGGGAACCGGGGAGCTGTTTTTT. It codes for CASSPGTGGTGELFF.